The 2 T cell receptor beta chains below come from one sample, sequenced in a study of beta chain features in type 1 diabetes. Whole-study findings and limits: TCRB CDR3 length was moderately but significantly reduced in all four CD4+ subsets of Type 1 diabetes patients.

The antigens of these receptors remain unknown. The entirety of the isolated RNA underwent reverse transcription, so expressed TCRB transcripts were sequenced. Sequencing used immunoSEQ multiplex PCR; TCRdb keeps in-frame clones, though not all of them. The sample carries roughly 50,000 clones, less than 55% recorded once. What was sequenced was Tregs from blood. The receptors here all came from a man aged 25 to 40 with type 1 diabetes.

The rearrangement joins TRBV7-3 to TRBJ2-5, with TRBD2 matching 9 bases. With V trimmed by 5 bases and J by 5 bases, 9 bases remained unmatched. CDR1 is SGHTA, CDR2 FQGTGA, per germline. The CDR3 loop spans 15 amino acids. The DNA for the CDR3 is TGTGCCAGCAGCATCGGACTAGCGAGAATCGAGACCCAGTACTTC. Translating it yields CASSIGLARIETQYF.

The chain couples TRBV28 to TRBJ2-2, with TRBD1 identical over 12 bases. V lost 8 bases, J lost 6 bases, and 10 bases stayed unmatched. CDR1 and CDR2 from the germline V gene are MDHEN and SYDVKM. The CDR3 has 16 amino acids. CDR3 residues: CASLTPGQGAAGELFF. The CDR3 DNA follows: TGTGCCAGCTTAACACCGGGACAGGGGGCGGCCGGGGAGCTGTTTTTT.